These 21 T cell receptor beta chains originate from one sample sequenced in a study of a mutant IDH1 vaccine in newly diagnosed glioma. Profiled with immunoSEQ multiplex PCR; TCRdb holds only in-frame clones, not every one. Among 45,000 to 65,000 clones listed, roughly 90% were seen once. Time point noted: week 11, during vaccination. The content of each vaccine dose was 300 ug of mutant IDH1 20-mer peptide, and topical imiquimod accompanied it. For these TCRs, the target antigens are not known. The sample consisted of PBMCs, taken from a glioma patient whose treatment included an IDH1 peptide vaccine. The receptors originated from a man aged 50 to 59 with glioma.

This chain connects TRBV6-5 to TRBJ2-3, with TRBD2 matching over 7 bases. The CDR3 has 15 amino acids. The trim removed 4 bases at V and 5 bases at J, leaving 9 bases unmatched. Germline CDR1 MNHEY, CDR2 SVGAGI. CDR3 DNA: TGTGCCAGCAGTTCCACAGCGGGACCTCTAGATACGCAGTATTTT. Protein product: CASSSTAGPLDTQYF.

The chain recombines TRBV7-9 with TRBJ2-7; TRBD1 matches 10 bases. Trimming cost V 5 bases and J 3 bases; bases outside gene matches: 19. Germline V gene sequence: CDR1 SEHNR, CDR2 FQNEAQ (reference sequence). The CDR3 extends over 19 amino acids. The CDR3 region has the DNA TGTGCCAGCAGCATCCCGGGACAGGGGTCCAACGCGGGTATCTACGAGCAGTACTTC. Translating gives CASSIPGQGSNAGIYEQYF.

The J gene is TRBJ1-6, the V gene TRBV30; 8 nucleotides agree with TRBD1. CDR3 size: 14 residues. V dropped 3 bases and J dropped 8; count of bases not matched to a gene: 6. Germline CDR1 is GTSNPN and CDR2 is SVGIG (reference sequence). The CDR3 sequence: CAWSGGQADSPLHF. The CDR3 bases are TGTGCCTGGAGCGGGGGACAGGCCGATTCACCCCTCCACTTT.

The chain has TRBV19 and TRBJ2-7; 10 bases are shared with TRBD1. The germline V gene encodes CDR1 LNHDA and CDR2 SQIVND (reference sequence). With 5 bases clipped from V and 0 bases from J, the junction kept 4 bases outside the gene matches. This CDR3 contains 15 residues. The DNA of the CDR3 is TGTGCCAGTAGTGCGGGACAGGGGTTCTCCTACGAGCAGTACTTC. Its translation: CASSAGQGFSYEQYF.

Concerning this clone itself: An end of the junction does not agree with germline; a read error may underlie this. The rearrangement links TRBV4-1 to TRBJ2-7; D possibly corresponds to TRBD2 (5 bases). The CDR3 contains 14 residues. Per the germline V gene, CDR1 is MGHRA and CDR2 is YSYEKL. The CDR3 nucleotides read TGCGCCAGCAGCCAAGATCTGGTGGCGGGCGGAAGGGCCTTC. This encodes CASSQDLVAGGRAF.

The J gene is TRBJ2-2, the V gene TRBV29-1; D is undetermined. V gave up 1 base and J gave up 4 bases, with 7 bases separating them. The CDR3 consists of 13 residues. Germline V gene lookup returns CDR1 SQVTM and CDR2 ANQGSEA. The CDR3 nucleotides are TGCAGCGTTGAAGCATATTTCACCGGGGAGCTGTTTTTT. As protein: CSVEAYFTGELFF.

CDR3 nucleotide sequence: TGTGCCAGCAGCCCACAGGGAGTTGGTTCACCCCTCCACTTT. Residues: CASSPQGVGSPLHF. The J gene is TRBJ1-6, the V gene TRBV7-9; a possible D gene is TRBD1 (6 bases). CDR1 is SEHNR and CDR2 is FQNEAQ in the germline V gene (reference sequence). There are 14 residues in the CDR3. With 5 bases removed from V and 9 bases from J, the gap between germline ends came to 14 bases.

The rearrangement uses TRBV4-3 and TRBJ2-1; D not resolved. The V end was cut by 0 bases, the J end by 7 bases, with 13 bases between. CDR3 length: 15 amino acids. CDR1 LGHNA and CDR2 YSLEER come from the germline V gene. CDR3 nucleotides: TGCGCCAGCAGCCAAGATCTCAGCGATCAGAATGAGCAGTTCTTC. Protein sequence: CASSQDLSDQNEQFF.

This clone has more than one count but fewer than ten. This rearrangement joins TRBV2 to TRBJ2-2, with D possibly matching TRBD2 (6 bases). Trimming removed 8 bases at V and 6 bases at J, with 22 bases between. The CDR3 consists of 16 residues. Germline values: CDR1 SNHLY, CDR2 FYNNEI. CDR3 residues: CASGHDSTLAPGELFF. CDR3 coding DNA: TGTGCCAGCGGCCATGACAGCACACTAGCTCCCGGGGAGCTGTTTTTT.

The chain links TRBV6-5 to TRBJ1-1; D uncertain. CDR1 is MNHEY and CDR2 is SVGAGI in the germline V gene. This CDR3 contains 13 residues. Deletions cut 4 bases from V and 5 bases from J, with 11 bases between. In DNA form, the CDR3 reads TGTGCCAGCAGTTCCCTCGGCGGGACTGAAGCTTTCTTT. This sequence encodes CASSSLGGTEAFF.

This clone was counted once. The chain carries TRBV5-4 and TRBJ1-2; 7 bases align to TRBD1. Germline loops: CDR1 SGHNT, CDR2 YYREEE (reference sequence). The V segment lost 2 bases and the J segment 8 bases; nucleotides outside the gene matches: 6. The CDR3 spans 13 residues. The CDR3 reads CASSLGGGRGYTF. Written as DNA, the CDR3 is TGTGCCAGCAGCTTAGGAGGGGGCAGGGGCTACACCTTC.

The chain has TRBV18 and TRBJ2-5; no firm D call. Trimming shortened V by 2 bases and J by 2 bases, and 6 bases separated the two germline ends. This CDR3 has 13 residues. Germline CDR1 and CDR2: KGHSH and LQKENI. The CDR3 here is CASSPGSQETQYF. The CDR3 coding sequence is TGTGCCAGCTCACCAGGGTCTCAAGAGACCCAGTACTTC.

The sample holds a few counts of this clone. This sequence joins TRBV5-1 and TRBJ1-1; D is uncertain. CDR3 size: 11 residues. V lost 5 bases and J lost 2, with 4 bases in between. CDR1 is SGHRS and CDR2 is YFSETQ in the germline V gene. The CDR3 DNA is TGCGCCAGCAGGGGAAACACTGAAGCTTTCTTT. It encodes CASRGNTEAFF.

The chain recombines TRBV6-5 with TRBJ2-1, with 10 bases fitting TRBD1. The germline V gene encodes CDR1 MNHEY and CDR2 SVGAGI. J gave up 4 bases and V 6 bases, and 6 bases lay outside the gene matches. CDR3 size: 15 residues. The DNA of the CDR3 is TGTGCCAGCAGAAACGGACAGGGGGGTTACAATGAGCAGTTCTTC. This gives the protein CASRNGQGGYNEQFF.

CDR3 loop: CASSFYNEQFF. The CDR3 region has the DNA TGCGCCAGCAGCTTCTACAATGAGCAGTTCTTC. The V gene is TRBV5-1, the J gene TRBJ2-1; no clear D gene. CDR1 is SGHRS, CDR2 YFSETQ, per germline. The V end lost 2 bases, the J end lost 3 bases, and 0 bases lay between the germline ends. The CDR3 covers 11 residues.

The CDR3 DNA reads as TGTGCCAGCAGTGAAACGGGGGCCAGCTCCTACAATGAGCAGTTCTTC. Its protein product is CASSETGASSYNEQFF. The V gene is TRBV25-1, the J gene TRBJ2-1; the D gene could be TRBD1 or TRBD2 (6 bases each). The germline V and J ends were trimmed by 2 bases and 0 bases, with 11 bases remaining between them. The CDR3 is 16 amino acids. From germline, CDR1 is MGHDK and CDR2 SYGVNS.

The V and J genes are TRBV27 and TRBJ2-1, with TRBD2 identical over 7 bases. CDR3 length: 14 amino acids. Germline values: CDR1 MNHEY, CDR2 SMNVEV (reference sequence). After removal of 5 bases from V and 0 bases from J, the junction contained 1 base not matched to a gene. The CDR3 DNA reads TGTGCCAGCAGTCGCGGGGGCTCCTACAATGAGCAGTTCTTC. Its protein product is CASSRGGSYNEQFF.

The J gene is TRBJ2-5, the V gene TRBV5-1; no clear D gene. V lost 3 bases and J 1 base, leaving 10 bases between the germline ends. The CDR3 has 14 residues. CDR1 SGHRS and CDR2 YFSETQ come from the germline V gene. CDR3 in amino acids: CASSSSTSQETQYF. The CDR3, as DNA: TGCGCCAGCAGCTCCTCGACCTCCCAAGAGACCCAGTACTTC.

The chain joins TRBV18 to TRBJ2-5; D remains ambiguous. V dropped 1 base and J dropped 1 base, with 1 base sitting between them. The CDR3 covers 12 residues. From germline, CDR1 is KGHSH and CDR2 LQKENI. CDR3: CASSPLQETQYF. The CDR3 nucleotides read TGTGCCAGCTCACCACTCCAAGAGACCCAGTACTTC.

The genes are TRBV28 and TRBJ2-2, with a tentative D call TRBD1 (5 bases). V was trimmed by 5 bases and J by 4 bases, leaving 11 bases between them. CDR1 is MDHEN and CDR2 is SYDVKM in the germline V gene. The CDR3 sequence is 14 residues long. DNA for the CDR3: TGTGCCAGCAGTGCAGGGTATAGCACCGGGGAGCTGTTTTTT. Amino acids: CASSAGYSTGELFF.

The rearrangement uses TRBV29-1 and TRBJ1-2; D remains unclear. The CDR3 contains 12 residues. The V and J ends lost 2 bases and 2 bases respectively, with 6 bases between them. In germline, CDR1 is SQVTM, CDR2 ANQGSEA. CDR3: CSVERQNYGYTF. CDR3 DNA: TGCAGCGTTGAAAGGCAGAACTATGGCTACACCTTC.